This is a list of T cell receptor beta chains from one sample in a study of CD4 and CD8 cells across lung adenocarcinoma regions. Via MiXCR, TCRdb re-called the PCR reads, giving one row per CDR3 protein. Seen here are 3,900 or so distinct CDR3 sequences, 64% observed once, and the top ten hold 15% to 20%. Sequencing was performed on CD8+ T cells from the margin of a lung tumor. The receptors were gathered from a female donor with lung adenocarcinoma. The CD4 and CD8 labels of this study may be unreliable. The CDR3 runs from the conserved cysteine through the conserved F or W. The D gene is left open where the match is weak. For some rows the clone size is stated as once, few or many, or as a class when expanded; others skip it.

clone size: -
V gene: TRBV11-3
D gene: -
J gene: TRBJ2-7
CDR3 length: 12
CDR3 DNA: TGTGCCAGCAGCTCTCGACACTACGAGCAGTACTTC
CDR3 protein: CASSSRHYEQYF

clone size: -
V gene: TRBV11-3
D gene: -
J gene: TRBJ2-3
CDR3 length: 20
CDR3 DNA: TGTGCCAGCAGCGCCTCCCGTTTCAGAGCTAGGCGGGCAACCACAGATACGCAGTATTTT
CDR3 protein: CASSASRFRARRATTDTQYF

clone size: -
V gene: TRBV12-3/TRBV12-4
D gene: TRBD2
J gene: TRBJ2-2
CDR3 length: 14
CDR3 DNA: TGTGCCAGCAGCGGACTAGCGGGAGCTGGGGAGCTGTTTTTT
CDR3 protein: CASSGLAGAGELFF

clone size: -
V gene: TRBV6-1
D gene: -
J gene: TRBJ1-2
CDR3 length: 14
CDR3 DNA: TGTGCCAGCACGACAACCCGCGGGGCAGCTGGCTACACCTTC
CDR3 protein: CASTTTRGAAGYTF

clone size: -
V gene: TRBV6-1
D gene: -
J gene: TRBJ2-1
CDR3 length: 16
CDR3 DNA: TGTGCCAGCAGTGAACAGTGGCGACTCTCCTACAATGAGCAGTTCTTC
CDR3 protein: CASSEQWRLSYNEQFF

clone size: -
V gene: TRBV4-1
D gene: TRBD2
J gene: TRBJ2-5
CDR3 length: 16
CDR3 DNA: TGCGCCAGCAGCAAAACGGGACTAGCGGGAGTGGAGACCCAGTACTTC
CDR3 protein: CASSKTGLAGVETQYF

clone size: -
V gene: TRBV27
D gene: TRBD2
J gene: TRBJ2-5
CDR3 length: 14
CDR3 DNA: TGTGCCAGCAGTTTCCGGGGGGGACAAGAGACCCAGTACTTC
CDR3 protein: CASSFRGGQETQYF

clone size: -
V gene: TRBV7-2
D gene: -
J gene: TRBJ2-7
CDR3 length: 12
CDR3 DNA: TGTGCCAGCAGCTTTGGGCCGGTAGGGCAGTACTTC
CDR3 protein: CASSFGPVGQYF

clone size: few
V gene: TRBV7-2
D gene: -
J gene: TRBJ2-1
CDR3 length: 13
CDR3 DNA: TGTGCCAGCAGCCCGGGTGTCTACAATGAGCAGTTCTTC
CDR3 protein: CASSPGVYNEQFF

clone size: -
V gene: TRBV6-1
D gene: TRBD1
J gene: TRBJ1-4
CDR3 length: 15
CDR3 DNA: TGTGCCAGCAGGGGGACAGGGCGGACTAATGAAAAACTGTTTTTT
CDR3 protein: CASRGTGRTNEKLFF

clone size: -
V gene: TRBV7-2
D gene: -
J gene: TRBJ2-5
CDR3 length: 13
CDR3 DNA: TGTGCCAGCAGCTTTCGGCGCCTAGAGACCCAGTACTTC
CDR3 protein: CASSFRRLETQYF

clone size: few
V gene: TRBV7-2
D gene: TRBD2
J gene: TRBJ2-3
CDR3 length: 17
CDR3 DNA: TGTGCCAGCGTACTCGGCGGGGGGGCGTCGGGCACAGATACGCAGTATTTT
CDR3 protein: CASVLGGGASGTDTQYF

clone size: few
V gene: TRBV6-1
D gene: TRBD1
J gene: TRBJ1-4
CDR3 length: 15
CDR3 DNA: TGTGCCAGCAGTGGACCGGGACAGGCTAATGAAAAACTGTTTTTT
CDR3 protein: CASSGPGQANEKLFF

clone size: -
V gene: TRBV12-3/TRBV12-4
D gene: TRBD2
J gene: TRBJ2-2
CDR3 length: 15
CDR3 DNA: TGTGCCAGCAGTTCAGCGGGAGTAGCCACCGGGGAGCTGTTTTTT
CDR3 protein: CASSSAGVATGELFF

clone size: -
V gene: TRBV11-3
D gene: TRBD2
J gene: TRBJ2-7
CDR3 length: 16
CDR3 DNA: TGTGCCAGCAGCTTTGGCGGCGGGAGGGACCCCTACGAGCAGTACTTC
CDR3 protein: CASSFGGGRDPYEQYF

clone size: -
V gene: TRBV6-5
D gene: TRBD1
J gene: TRBJ1-1
CDR3 length: 14
CDR3 DNA: TGTGCCAGCAGTTTCCTACAGGGGGCGACTGAAGCTTTCTTT
CDR3 protein: CASSFLQGATEAFF

clone size: -
V gene: TRBV10-2
D gene: -
J gene: TRBJ2-3
CDR3 length: 14
CDR3 DNA: TGCGCGGGCAGCGGCGCCGGCGCTACAGAGACGCAGTATTTC
CDR3 protein: CAGSGAGATETQYF

clone size: large
V gene: TRBV30
D gene: TRBD1
J gene: TRBJ1-2
CDR3 length: 14
CDR3 DNA: TGTGCCTGGAGTACAGGGACAGGGATGCAGGGCTACACCTTC
CDR3 protein: CAWSTGTGMQGYTF

clone size: -
V gene: TRBV6-5
D gene: TRBD2
J gene: TRBJ2-7
CDR3 length: 14
CDR3 DNA: TGTGCCAGCAGTTCTTGGGGGGGAGGGCCCGAGCAGTACTTC
CDR3 protein: CASSSWGGGPEQYF

clone size: medium-sized
V gene: TRBV27
D gene: TRBD2
J gene: TRBJ2-1
CDR3 length: 15
CDR3 DNA: TGTGCCAGCAGTTTAGCGGGAGGAACCTACAATGAGCAGTTCTTC
CDR3 protein: CASSLAGGTYNEQFF

clone size: hyperexpanded
V gene: TRBV6-4
D gene: TRBD2
J gene: TRBJ2-3
CDR3 length: 16
CDR3 DNA: TGTGCCAGCGGTCCTAGAACGGGAGGGCCGTCGGATACGCAGTATTTT
CDR3 protein: CASGPRTGGPSDTQYF

clone size: -
V gene: TRBV6-1
D gene: TRBD2
J gene: TRBJ2-3
CDR3 length: 14
CDR3 DNA: TGTGCCAGCAAGCGGGAGGTTGGCACAGATACGCAGTATTTT
CDR3 protein: CASKREVGTDTQYF

clone size: -
V gene: TRBV11-1
D gene: TRBD2
J gene: TRBJ2-1
CDR3 length: 15
CDR3 DNA: TGTGCCAGCAGCTTAGGGCTAGCGGGGAACAATGAGCAGTTCTTC
CDR3 protein: CASSLGLAGNNEQFF

clone size: -
V gene: TRBV27
D gene: TRBD2
J gene: TRBJ2-2
CDR3 length: 15
CDR3 DNA: TGTGCCAGCAGTTCACTAGCGGGTTTCACCGGGGAGCTGTTTTTT
CDR3 protein: CASSSLAGFTGELFF

clone size: -
V gene: TRBV6-5
D gene: -
J gene: TRBJ2-2
CDR3 length: 13
CDR3 DNA: TGTGCCAGCAGTAACCCAGGGACCGGGGAGCTGTTTTTT
CDR3 protein: CASSNPGTGELFF

clone size: -
V gene: TRBV7-2
D gene: TRBD1
J gene: TRBJ1-5
CDR3 length: 15
CDR3 DNA: TGTGCCAGCAGCTTTGACAGGGGAAGCAATCAGCCCCAGCATTTT
CDR3 protein: CASSFDRGSNQPQHF